This T cell receptor (beta chain) was observed in a study of OX40 agonist ivuxolimab in advanced cancers. Libraries were prepared by immunoSEQ multiplex PCR; TCRdb keeps only in-frame clonotypes and omits some of them. The data hold almost 90,000 clones, with approximately 91% observed a single time. The sample here was CD4+ or CD8+ T cells sorted from blood, taken in a trial of the OX40 agonist ivuxolimab. This clonotype originated in an adult with an advanced solid tumor such as melanoma, head and neck, liver or kidney cancer.

This CDR3 is CASSSQGMNTEAFF. The CDR3 bases are TGTGCCAGCAGTTCACAGGGGATGAACACTGAAGCTTTCTTT. V and J are TRBV28 and TRBJ1-1, with 7 bases lining up with TRBD1. Germline trimming cut 4 bases from V and 0 bases from J; bases unmatched to any gene: 2. Germline V gene data show CDR1 as MDHEN and CDR2 as SYDVKM. CDR3 length: 14 residues.